Given below is one T cell receptor beta chain in context. The antigen it binds to is not known. Per-base qualities were not stored, and no clone one base away is much larger. Looking up the germline V gene yields CDR1 SQVTM and CDR2 ANQGSEA. V is cut by 5 bases and J by 4 bases, and the space between the germline ends is 9 bases. The CDR3 covers 12 residues, taking in both the cysteine and the phenylalanine. Only the CDR3 DNA stays, 36 bases, in frame from base 1. The donors were healthy, HIV-negative adults who had no recently reported acute infections or vaccinations. Every donor was a Caucasian adult living in Nashville, Tennessee, USA. Magnetic negative selection was used to enrich CD4+ T cells, after which naive cells were positively selected on CD45RA and the negative fraction became the memory subset. After blood collection by leukapheresis, PBMCs were isolated using Ficoll-Histopaque density gradient centrifugation and then cryopreserved in the vapor phase of liquid nitrogen. Analytical flow cytometry was used to check the purity and quantity of each magnetically sorted T cell population. From each sorted fraction, genomic DNA was isolated and quantified by UV absorbance on a Nanodrop 2000c.

The data belong to a study of shared clonotypes between healthy human individuals (dated by TCRdb to about 2020). Background on the whole study: The cohort comprised a couple of women and a few men aged 18 to 49 years. For each donor, CD4 naive and CD4 memory were each run on three plates, CD8 naive on two plates, and CD8 memory on one plate. To estimate repertoire size and how much clonotype sharing occurs between individuals, the study deeply sequenced the blood TCR repertoires of 5 or 6 healthy adults. Different laboratories and diverse techniques were used to prepare libraries and sequence TCR repertoires, to increase sequencing depth and limit assay-specific biases. Leukapheresis yielded between about 0.94 and 9 billion PBMCs per donor. General conclusions and limits of the study: Because the study included a small number of donors, the genetic and exposure-history diversity represented was limited. Larger estimated clonotype richness was generally found for naive subsets than for memory subsets. Sampling was restricted to blood, and TCR repertoires in tissue are likely to differ from TCR repertoires in blood. Pairwise subsampling led to the expectation that sequencing depth would affect the degree of clonotype sharing among donors. Compared with non-shared clonotypes, the clonotypes found in all four sorted-subset donors had higher generation probabilities. Incomplete sequencing was indicated by rarefaction of sorted-subset datasets, despite the large sequencing depth. Roughly 5% of naive CD4, 3.5% of naive CD8, 2.3% of memory CD4, and about 0.4% of memory CD8 clonotypes were shared across four donors.

Using the deep immunoSEQ assay, TCR CDR3 regions were amplified from genomic DNA by multiplex PCR. Extracted genomic DNA from each cell subset was distributed evenly across all wells of several immunoSEQ 96-well plates, and each plate was treated as a replicate. For sorted subsets, roughly 200 ng of genomic DNA, equivalent to roughly 30,000 T cell genomes, went into each replicate PCR. Purified libraries were measured with a Qubit 3.0 fluorometer, size-checked on a Bioanalyzer 2100, and measured again with the KAPA Library Quantification kit. Every immunoSEQ 96-well plate was sequenced on a dedicated single-read 150-cycle Illumina NextSeq 550 flow cell. As for how the authors treated the data: Because only junctional sequences without quality scores were contained in the immunoSEQ output, filtering matching that applied to full-length reads could not be performed. To assign V/J genes and CDR3, sequences were annotated using PyIR, a Python wrapper for IgBLAST v1.9, with IMGT germline references. Reads with weak V/J assignments (E-value above 1e-6), missing CDR3, stop codons, out-of-frame junctions, or ambiguous translated residues were removed. A V3J clonotype was defined by an identical inferred V gene, J gene, and CDR3 amino acid sequence. To compute the percentage overlap between repertoires, the number of shared unique clonotypes was divided by the size of the smaller repertoire. Three approaches were used to assess repertoire richness: RTK rarefaction, the Chao1 estimator, and Recon v2.1 estimates of unobserved clonotypes. OLGA was used to compute generation probabilities for all TCRbeta clonotypes that the gDNA method yielded from a few donors. TCRdb provides this immuneACCESS table in a form limited to in-frame rearrangements. Some clones are lacking; in checked studies, under half of them reflect an unresolved V gene, and why the rest are absent is not known. V and J calls and clone size are those listed in that table; D and trimming were worked out from the DNA. The sample includes some 1 million clones, with more than 60% observed a single time. The biggest ten clones account for over 1.3% of the sample.

The source of this sequence is a man aged 18 to 29 in good health. Specimen: memory CD4+ T cells sorted from blood. This sample's cell subset or site label indicates: CD45RA-negative fraction. The receptor chain draws on TRBV29-1 and TRBJ2-4, with the D gene not confidently named. CDR3 loop: CSVLDDKNIQYF. The nucleotides are TGCAGCGTTCTCGACGATAAAAACATTCAGTACTTC.